The entry that follows covers one T cell receptor beta chain sequence. The data belong to a study of blood T cell repertoires in COVID-19. Study-level information: Samples came from the United States, Italy and Spain, spanning acute and convalescent COVID-19. PBMCs, B-cell-depleted T cells, or T cells were the source of the cDNA or gDNA that made up the material.

Seattle cases were enrolled at active infection and followed longitudinally. Methods used by the authors: Amplification of reference gene primers was used by the study to estimate nucleated cell counts. Profiled with immunoSEQ multiplex PCR; TCRdb holds only in-frame clones, not every one. V and J calls plus clone size are reproduced from that table; the DNA served to infer D and trimming. The sample has some 250,000 clones, about 86% seen once. Germline V CDR1 and CDR2: MNHEY, SVGAGI. CDR3 length: 15 residues. Trimming took 0 bases from V and 4 from J, leaving 13 bases between them. This chain joins TRBV6-5 and TRBJ2-7; D remains unclear. The source of this sequence is a young woman with COVID-19, enrolled during active disease. The sample was peripheral blood. CDR3 in amino acids: CASSYSRRRPYEQYF. CDR3 DNA: TGTGCCAGCAGTTACTCGAGAAGGAGACCATACGAGCAGTACTTC.